This TCR beta chain was documented in a study of blood T cell repertoires in COVID-19. Germline-derived CDR1 and CDR2 are DFQATT and SNEGSKA (reference sequence). This CDR3 comprises 11 residues. V dropped 3 bases and J dropped 6 bases, with 7 bases sitting between them. Sequenced by immunoSEQ multiplex PCR; TCRdb stores in-frame clones only, minus some. The sample carries around 300,000 clones, 89% recorded once. The rearrangement links TRBV20-1 to TRBJ2-3; D remains ambiguous. This TCR came from an older woman who had recovered from COVID-19. The sample taken for sequencing was PBMCs or T cells enriched from blood (not recorded which). Here the CDR3 DNA reads TGCAGTGCTAGGTACGGGGATACGCAGTATTTT. Its translation: CSARYGDTQYF.